Below, 16 T cell receptor beta chains from the same sample are listed, as sequenced in a study of CD8 T cells in Susac syndrome. The RNA input was about 0.45 to 1 ug, and it was reverse transcribed with random hexamers. TCRdb re-called the immunoSEQ multiplex PCR reads with MiXCR, one entry per CDR3 protein. Altogether 250,000 to 350,000 distinct CDR3 sequences are present, about 92% being singletons, with the ten largest covering over 0.065%. Sequenced sample: CD4+ T cells from PBMCs. The receptors here all came from a human donor with multiple sclerosis.

The chain couples TRBV10-3 to TRBJ2-1, with TRBD2 as a possible D gene (5 bases). CDR1 and CDR2 (germline): ENHRY, SYGVKD. V lost 3 bases and J lost 10, with 13 bases in between. This CDR3 has 13 residues. Here the CDR3 DNA reads TGTGCCATCAGTGATGAGGGCGTCGGGGAGCAGTTCTTC. Protein: CAISDEGVGEQFF.

The chain couples TRBV18 to TRBJ2-3, with TRBD1 as a possible D gene (6 bases). This CDR3 has 14 residues. V lost 4 bases, J lost 0 bases, and 8 bases lay in between. Looked up from germline, CDR1 is KGHSH and CDR2 is LQKENI. The CDR3 protein is CASSRGQSTDTQYF. The CDR3 DNA follows: TGTGCCAGCTCACGGGGACAAAGCACAGATACGCAGTATTTT. Full variable domain (missing parts from reference TRBV18 and TRBJ2-3): NAGVMQNPRHLVRRRGQEARLRCSPMKGHSHVYWYRQLPEEGLKFMVYLQKENIIDESGMPKERFSAEFPKEGPSILRIQQVVRGDSAAYFCASSRGQSTDTQYFGPGTRLTVL.

This rearrangement joins TRBV14 to TRBJ2-3; D is perhaps TRBD1 or TRBD2 (6 bases each). This CDR3 spans 16 amino acids. Germline V gene lookup returns CDR1 SGHDN and CDR2 FVKESK. V dropped 0 bases and J dropped 1 base, with 11 bases sitting between them. The CDR3 coding sequence is TGTGCCAGCAGCCAAGATCGGGGGCGTGGCACAGATACGCAGTATTTT. It is translated as CASSQDRGRGTDTQYF. Combining the CDR3 with reference TRBV14 and TRBJ2-3 gives the whole variable domain EAGVTQFPSHSVIEKGQTVTLRCDPISGHDNLYWYRRVMGKEIKFLLHFVKESKQDESGMPNNRFLAERTGGTYSTLKVQPAELEDSGVYFCASSQDRGRGTDTQYFGPGTRLTVL.

The chain employs TRBV9 and TRBJ2-3; the D gene is possibly TRBD1 (6 bases). The CDR3 is 12 residues long. Trimming took off 5 bases at V and 6 bases at J, with 10 bases between the two ends. Germline V lookup: CDR1 SGDLS, CDR2 YYNGEE. The CDR3 nucleotides are TGTGCCAGCAGTGGGGGCTGGGATACGCAGTATTTT. Translation: CASSGGWDTQYF.

The rearrangement joins TRBV9 to TRBJ1-2; D is ambiguous. The CDR3 is made up of 14 amino acids. V was pared by 0 bases and J by 1 base, with 7 bases between. Germline lookup yields CDR1 SGDLS and CDR2 YYNGEE. CDR3 sequence reads: CASSVAAVNYGYTF. The CDR3 nucleotides are TGTGCCAGCAGCGTAGCGGCAGTTAACTATGGCTACACCTTC.

The J gene is TRBJ2-7, the V gene TRBV5-1; possible D gene TRBD1, 6 bases. The germline V gene encodes CDR1 SGHRS and CDR2 YFSETQ. The V and J ends lost 5 bases and 7 bases respectively, with 13 bases between them. This CDR3 has 12 amino acids. The CDR3 is CASRQGPGEQYF. CDR3 in DNA: TGCGCCAGCAGACAGGGTCCGGGGGAGCAGTACTTC.

In its sample, this clonotype was seen once. The chain joins TRBV7-2 to TRBJ2-7, with D possibly matching TRBD2 (6 bases). The CDR3 contains 15 residues. CDR1 SGHTA and CDR2 FQGNSA come from the germline V gene. V was pared by 5 bases and J by 1 base, with 15 bases between. CDR3 DNA: TGTGCCAGCAGCCCCCCCCGGCTAGCGTCCTACGAGCAGTACTTC. Protein product: CASSPPRLASYEQYF.

The genes are TRBV11-2 and TRBJ2-2, with D possibly matching TRBD2 (5 bases). Trimming removed 5 bases from V and 5 bases from J, with 9 bases in between. The CDR3 covers 13 residues. Germline lookup yields CDR1 SGHAT and CDR2 FQNNGV. The CDR3 DNA reads as TGTGCCAGCAGCCAAGGGAGAACCGGGGAGCTGTTTTTT. The encoded protein is CASSQGRTGELFF.

The rearrangement links TRBV6-5 to TRBJ1-1, with 9 bases identical to TRBD1. Germline V gene data show CDR1 as MNHEY and CDR2 as SVGAGI. V was pared by 2 bases and J by 6 bases, with 16 bases of the junction left unmatched. This CDR3 is built from 18 residues. CDR3 bases: TGTGCCAGCAGTTACCGACGGACAGGGGTTGGAGAGGTTGCTGAAGCTTTCTTT. Amino acid sequence: CASSYRRTGVGEVAEAFF.

J is TRBJ2-1 and V is TRBV2; D possibly corresponds to TRBD1 (6 bases). The germline V gene encodes CDR1 SNHLY and CDR2 FYNNEI. V was clipped by 2 bases and J by 5 bases, with 13 bases between them. There are 15 residues in the CDR3. DNA for the CDR3: TGTGCCAGCAGTGAACGAGGGGGTGACGACAATGAGCAGTTCTTC. Amino acid sequence: CASSERGGDDNEQFF.

The chain carries TRBV28 and TRBJ2-1; possibly TRBD2 for D (6 bases). Germline CDR1 reads MDHEN; CDR2 reads SYDVKM. V was pared by 7 bases and J by 10 bases, with 11 bases between. The CDR3 sequence is 11 residues long. This CDR3 reads CASKARGEQFF. The CDR3 coding sequence is TGTGCCAGCAAAGCCCGGGGGGAGCAGTTCTTC.

This chain connects TRBV5-1 to TRBJ2-6, with 7 bases that match TRBD2. The CDR3 is 18 residues long. Germline assignment: CDR1 SGHRS and CDR2 YFSETQ. Trimming took 2 bases from V and 2 from J; bases not matched to a gene: 10. CDR3 in amino acids: CASSFGGGPLAGANVLTF. CDR3 sequence (DNA): TGCGCCAGCAGCTTCGGGGGAGGGCCCCTAGCTGGGGCCAACGTCCTGACTTTC. Together with reference TRBV5-1 and TRBJ2-6, the CDR3 gives the full variable domain: KAGVTQTPRYLIKTRGQQVTLSCSPISGHRSVSWYQQTPGQGLQFLFEYFSETQRNKGNFPGRFSGRQFSNSRSEMNVSTLELGDSALYLCASSFGGGPLAGANVLTFGAGSRLTVL.

This chain connects TRBV20-1 to TRBJ2-7, with D hard to call. The CDR3 spans 12 residues. Trimming stripped 3 bases from V and 5 bases from J, with 11 bases between. The V gene's germline CDR1 is DFQATT and CDR2 SNEGSKA (reference sequence). CDR3 region: CSASRRLDEQYF. Here the CDR3 DNA reads TGCAGTGCTAGTCGCCGCCTTGACGAGCAGTACTTC.

The J gene is TRBJ1-1, the V gene TRBV6-5, with D hard to call. This CDR3 spans 14 amino acids. V gave up 5 bases and J gave up 4 bases, with 14 bases separating them. CDR1 is MNHEY and CDR2 is SVGAGI in the germline V gene. The CDR3: CASSSRGVSTEAFF. CDR3 DNA sequence: TGTGCCAGCAGTAGTCGAGGCGTTAGCACTGAAGCTTTCTTT.

The chain combines TRBV10-3 with TRBJ2-7, with D possibly TRBD2 on 6 matching bases. The CDR3 length is 18 residues. V lost 4 bases and J 5 bases, leaving 27 bases between the germline ends. Germline loops: CDR1 ENHRY, CDR2 SYGVKD. This CDR3 is CAISGSLLGAVVADEQYF. The CDR3, as DNA: TGTGCCATCAGTGGGTCTCTACTCGGGGCGGTGGTAGCGGACGAGCAGTACTTC.

The V call is TRBV7-9, the J call TRBJ2-6; 9 bases are a match to TRBD1. There are 13 residues in the CDR3. The junction had 3 bases not matched to a gene; V was cut back by 5 bases and J by 10 bases. Germline loops: CDR1 SEHNR, CDR2 FQNEAQ (reference sequence). CDR3 in amino acids: CASSLGTGNVLTF. For the CDR3, the DNA is TGTGCCAGCAGCCTCGGGACAGGGAACGTCCTGACTTTC.